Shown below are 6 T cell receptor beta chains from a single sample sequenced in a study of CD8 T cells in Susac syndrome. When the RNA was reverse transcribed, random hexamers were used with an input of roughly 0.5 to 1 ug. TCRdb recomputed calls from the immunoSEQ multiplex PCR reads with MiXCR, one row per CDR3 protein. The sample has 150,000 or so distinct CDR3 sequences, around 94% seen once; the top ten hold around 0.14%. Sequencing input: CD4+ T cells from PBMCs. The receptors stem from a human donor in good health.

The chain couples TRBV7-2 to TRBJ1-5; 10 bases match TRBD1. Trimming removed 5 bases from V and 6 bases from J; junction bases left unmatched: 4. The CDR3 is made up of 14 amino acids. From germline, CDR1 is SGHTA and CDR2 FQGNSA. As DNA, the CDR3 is TGTGCCAGCAGCATGGGGACAGGGGTTCAGCCCCAGCATTTT. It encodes CASSMGTGVQPQHF. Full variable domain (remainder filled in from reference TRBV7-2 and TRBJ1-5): GAGVSQSPSNKVTEKGKDVELRCDPISGHTALYWYRQSLGQGLEFLIYFQGNSAPDKSGLPSDRFSAERTGGSVSTLTIQRTQQEDSAVYLCASSMGTGVQPQHFGDGTRLSIL.

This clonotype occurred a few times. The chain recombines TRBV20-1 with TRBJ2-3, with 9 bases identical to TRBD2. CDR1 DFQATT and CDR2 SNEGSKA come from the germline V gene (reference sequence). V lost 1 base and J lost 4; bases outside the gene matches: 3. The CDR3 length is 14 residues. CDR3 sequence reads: CSARAAGGPDTQYF. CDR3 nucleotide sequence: TGCAGTGCTAGAGCAGCGGGGGGCCCAGATACGCAGTATTTT.

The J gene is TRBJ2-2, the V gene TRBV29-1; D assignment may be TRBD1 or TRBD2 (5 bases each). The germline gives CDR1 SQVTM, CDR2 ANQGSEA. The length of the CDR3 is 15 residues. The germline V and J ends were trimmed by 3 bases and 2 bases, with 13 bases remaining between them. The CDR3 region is CSVDSGTRNTGELFF. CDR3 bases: TGCAGCGTTGATTCCGGGACCCGAAACACCGGGGAGCTGTTTTTT.

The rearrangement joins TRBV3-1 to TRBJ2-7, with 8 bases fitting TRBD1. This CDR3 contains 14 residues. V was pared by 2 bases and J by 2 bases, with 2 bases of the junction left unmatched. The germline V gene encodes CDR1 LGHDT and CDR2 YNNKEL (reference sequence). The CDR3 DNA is TGTGCCAGCAGCCAAACGGACAGGGCCTACGAGCAGTACTTC. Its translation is CASSQTDRAYEQYF.

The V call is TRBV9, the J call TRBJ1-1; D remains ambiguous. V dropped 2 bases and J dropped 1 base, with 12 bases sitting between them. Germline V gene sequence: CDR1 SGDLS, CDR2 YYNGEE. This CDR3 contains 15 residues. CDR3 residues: CASSVLWERNTEAFF. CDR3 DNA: TGTGCCAGCAGCGTGCTGTGGGAGCGGAACACTGAAGCTTTCTTT.

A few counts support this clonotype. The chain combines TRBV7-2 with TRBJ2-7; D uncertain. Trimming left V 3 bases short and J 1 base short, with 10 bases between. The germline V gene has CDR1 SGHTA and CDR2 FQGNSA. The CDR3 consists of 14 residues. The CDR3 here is CASSLVGQSYEQYF. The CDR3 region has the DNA TGTGCCAGCAGCTTGGTCGGTCAATCCTACGAGCAGTACTTC.